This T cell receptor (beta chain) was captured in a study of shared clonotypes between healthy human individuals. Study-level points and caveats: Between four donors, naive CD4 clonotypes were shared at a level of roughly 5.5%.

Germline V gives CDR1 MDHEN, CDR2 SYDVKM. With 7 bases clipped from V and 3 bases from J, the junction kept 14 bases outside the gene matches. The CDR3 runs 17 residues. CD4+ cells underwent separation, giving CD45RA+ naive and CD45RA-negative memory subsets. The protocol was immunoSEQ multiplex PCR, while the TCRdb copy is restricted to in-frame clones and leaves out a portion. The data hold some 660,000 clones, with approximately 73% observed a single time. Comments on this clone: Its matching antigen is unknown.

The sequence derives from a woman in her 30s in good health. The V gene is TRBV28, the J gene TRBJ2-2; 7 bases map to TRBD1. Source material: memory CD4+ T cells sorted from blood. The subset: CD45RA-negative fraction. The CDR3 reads CASIVSDRAPYTGELFF. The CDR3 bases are TGTGCCAGCATCGTCTCCGACAGGGCCCCTTACACCGGGGAGCTGTTTTTT.